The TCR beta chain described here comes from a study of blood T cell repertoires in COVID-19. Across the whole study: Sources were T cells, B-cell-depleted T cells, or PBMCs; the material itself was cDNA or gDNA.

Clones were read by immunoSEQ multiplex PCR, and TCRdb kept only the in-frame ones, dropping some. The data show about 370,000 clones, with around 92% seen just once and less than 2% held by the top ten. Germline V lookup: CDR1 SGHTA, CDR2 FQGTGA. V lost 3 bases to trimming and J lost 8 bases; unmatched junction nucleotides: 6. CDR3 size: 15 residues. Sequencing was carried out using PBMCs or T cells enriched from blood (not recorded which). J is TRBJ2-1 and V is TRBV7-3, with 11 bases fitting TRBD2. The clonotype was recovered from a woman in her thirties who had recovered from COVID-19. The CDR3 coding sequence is TGTGCCAGCAGCTTTAGCGGGAGGGCTTGGGATGAGCAGTTCTTC. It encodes CASSFSGRAWDEQFF.